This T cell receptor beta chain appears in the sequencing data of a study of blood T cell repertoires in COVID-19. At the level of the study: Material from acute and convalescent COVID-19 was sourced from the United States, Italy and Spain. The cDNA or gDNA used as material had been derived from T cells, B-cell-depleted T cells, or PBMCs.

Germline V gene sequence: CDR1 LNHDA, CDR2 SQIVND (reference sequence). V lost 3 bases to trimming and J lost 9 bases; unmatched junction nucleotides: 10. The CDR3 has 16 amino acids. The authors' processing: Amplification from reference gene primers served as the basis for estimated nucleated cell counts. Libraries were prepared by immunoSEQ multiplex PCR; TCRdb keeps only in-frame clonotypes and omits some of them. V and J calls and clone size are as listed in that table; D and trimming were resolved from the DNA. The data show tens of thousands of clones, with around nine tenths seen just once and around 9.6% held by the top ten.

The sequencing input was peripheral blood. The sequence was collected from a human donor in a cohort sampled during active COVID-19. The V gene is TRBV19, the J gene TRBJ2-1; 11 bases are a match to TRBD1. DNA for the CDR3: TGTGCCAGTAGTATTCGCGGACAGGGGGCAATTGGTGAGCAGTTCTTC. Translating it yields CASSIRGQGAIGEQFF.